This entry is about one T cell receptor (beta chain). The data derive from a study of blood T cell repertoires in COVID-19. Turning to the study itself: The samples span acute and convalescent COVID-19 from the United States, Italy and Spain. Sources were T cells, B-cell-depleted T cells, or PBMCs; the material itself was cDNA or gDNA.

Source study methods: Nucleated cell number was recorded as an estimate derived from reference gene primer amplification. Profiling relied on immunoSEQ multiplex PCR, and the TCRdb table lists in-frame clones only, not all of them. That table is the source of V, J and clone size, and D and trimming were worked out from the DNA. In the table there are 100,000 or so clones, roughly 80% of which are singletons. V was trimmed by 5 bases and J by 4 bases, leaving 17 bases between them. CDR1 MNHEY and CDR2 SMNVEV come from the germline V gene (reference sequence). The CDR3 covers 15 residues. The TCR was taken from a man between 65 and 80 years old with active or convalescent COVID-19. The rearrangement uses TRBV27 and TRBJ2-5; a possible D gene is TRBD2 (7 bases). Sequencing used peripheral blood. The CDR3 reads CASSTARGGGETQYF. The DNA for the CDR3 is TGTGCCAGCAGTACAGCCAGGGGAGGGGGAGAGACCCAGTACTTC.